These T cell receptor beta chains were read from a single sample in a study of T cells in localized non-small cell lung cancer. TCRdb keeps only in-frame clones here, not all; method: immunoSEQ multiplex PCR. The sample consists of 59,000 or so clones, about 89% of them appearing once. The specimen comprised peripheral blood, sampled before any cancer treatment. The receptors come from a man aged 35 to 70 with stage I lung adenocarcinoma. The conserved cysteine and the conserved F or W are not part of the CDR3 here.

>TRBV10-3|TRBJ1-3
AIRSGTGVGNTIY
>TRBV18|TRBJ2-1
ASSPVAGAINEQF
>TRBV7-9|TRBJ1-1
ASSQVSYRGTEAF
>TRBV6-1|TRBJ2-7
ASSEARGASTYEQY
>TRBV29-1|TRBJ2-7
SVVTGRDEQY
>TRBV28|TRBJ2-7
ASSSYLRGIYEQY
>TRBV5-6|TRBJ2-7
ASSGGTLSYEQY
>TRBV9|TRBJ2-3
ASSAVTIHTDTQY
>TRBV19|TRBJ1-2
ASSEWTAGSGGYT
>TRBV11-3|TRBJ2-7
ASSSSGGAYEQY
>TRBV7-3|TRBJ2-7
ASSSTSGSYEQY
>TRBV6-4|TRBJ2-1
ASSDSYISSYNEQF
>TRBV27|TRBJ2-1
ASSLSGSSYNEQF
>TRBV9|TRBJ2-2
ASSVVLAGPGELF
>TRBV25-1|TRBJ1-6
ASSDLRTGVKSPLH
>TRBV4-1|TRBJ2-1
ASSQDSGSNEQF
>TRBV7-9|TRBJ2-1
ASSVPPIGAGVNNEQF
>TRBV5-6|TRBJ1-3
ASSLPPYQSTGNTIY
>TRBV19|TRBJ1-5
ASSILSWEPQH
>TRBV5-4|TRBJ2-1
ASSLGSLSYNEQF
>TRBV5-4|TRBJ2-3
ASSLREMNTDTQY
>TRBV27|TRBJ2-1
ASSSRTGYNEQF
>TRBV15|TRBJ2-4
ATSKQGVENIQY
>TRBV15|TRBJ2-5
ATGRGGEETQY
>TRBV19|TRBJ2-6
ASSRQGSGANVLT
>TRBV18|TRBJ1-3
ASSPRSVGNTIY
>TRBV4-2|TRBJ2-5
ASSQGQGPQETQY
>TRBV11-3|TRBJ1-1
ASSLVTAVNTEAF
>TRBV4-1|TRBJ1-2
ASSHSRGGSYGYT
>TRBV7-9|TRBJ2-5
ASNPGGQYQETQY
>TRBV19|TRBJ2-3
ASSIRNRGRITDTQY
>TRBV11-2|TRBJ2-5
ASSLVFAVGGGETQY
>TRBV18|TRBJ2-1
ASSSDAPSSYNEQF
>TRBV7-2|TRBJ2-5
ASSLRGKETQY
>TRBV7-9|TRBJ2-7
ASSLTGVLGEQY
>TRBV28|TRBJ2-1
ASSLRGGLNEQF
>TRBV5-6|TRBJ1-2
ASSPGTYGYT
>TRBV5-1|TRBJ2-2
ASRHSLVEPNTGELF
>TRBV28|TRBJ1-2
ASSSGQGGYGYT
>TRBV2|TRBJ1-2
ASSARGYAGGYT
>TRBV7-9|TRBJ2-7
ASSSRDRGQYEQY
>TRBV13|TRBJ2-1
ASSAITSGGYNEQF
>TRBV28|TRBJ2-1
ASRTLNNEQF
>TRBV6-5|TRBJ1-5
ASRRDIRSNQPQH
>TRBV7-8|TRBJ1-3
ASSPISLSGNTIY
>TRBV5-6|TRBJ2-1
ASSPGLAGVNEQF
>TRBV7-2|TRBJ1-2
ASSPRQGTISLSHYGYT
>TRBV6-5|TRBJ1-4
ASSPTGVTNEKLF
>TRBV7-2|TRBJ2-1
ASSFLEGPYNEQF
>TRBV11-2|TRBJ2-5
ASSLDRGVVETQY
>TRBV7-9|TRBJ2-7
ASSSGVGEQY
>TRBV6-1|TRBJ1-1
ASFILNTEAF
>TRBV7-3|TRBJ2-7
ASSPQGSYSYEQY
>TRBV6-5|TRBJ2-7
ASSYHRGGTDEQY
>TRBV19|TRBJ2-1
ASTQREDSDEQF
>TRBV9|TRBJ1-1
ASSIGDRTEAF
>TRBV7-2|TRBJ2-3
ASSPIQGRDTQY